Presented here are 21 T cell receptor beta chains from one specimen sequenced in a study of cytomegalovirus exposure and HLA in healthy donors. PCR amplification relied on 60 Vbeta primers (plus 13 Jbeta primers). Clones were read by immunoSEQ multiplex PCR, and TCRdb kept only the in-frame ones, dropping some. This sample carries 120,000 to 150,000 clones, around 86% of them seen once, and the ten largest clones take less than 3.5%. The specimen sequenced was PBMCs. These receptors were obtained from a woman under 40 in good health and CMV-seronegative.

CDR3 sequence reads: CASSPLAGGGNQPQHF. The CDR3 DNA follows: TGTGCCAGCAGTCCTCTAGCGGGTGGTGGCAATCAGCCCCAGCATTTT. The chain has TRBV27 and TRBJ1-5; unclear D gene. This CDR3 comprises 16 residues. V was trimmed by 5 bases and J by 2 bases, leaving 16 bases between them. Germline CDR1 and CDR2: MNHEY and SMNVEV (reference sequence).

This clone was counted a few times. This chain uses TRBV2 with TRBJ1-3, with D possibly being TRBD1 (5 bases). Trimming stripped 6 bases from V and 1 base from J, with 10 bases between. Germline lookup yields CDR1 SNHLY and CDR2 FYNNEI. This CDR3 region has 14 residues. The CDR3 DNA is TGTGCCAGCAGGAATAGGGGTTCTGGAAACACCATATATTTT. Translating it yields CASRNRGSGNTIYF.

The chain carries TRBV4-2 and TRBJ1-4; D is unresolved. V lost 2 bases and J 8 bases, leaving 15 bases between the germline ends. CDR1 LGHNA and CDR2 YNFKEQ come from the germline V gene. The CDR3 loop spans 15 amino acids. The CDR3 spells CASSQPGEGREKLFF. In DNA, the CDR3 is TGTGCCAGCAGCCAACCCGGTGAGGGTCGAGAAAAACTGTTTTTT.

This chain joins TRBV5-4 and TRBJ1-2; D is possibly TRBD1 (5 bases). The germline V gene has CDR1 SGHNT and CDR2 YYREEE (reference sequence). V was clipped by 2 bases and J by 5 bases, with 13 bases between them. The CDR3 is 14 amino acids. The CDR3 region is CASSFRGIEYGYTF. CDR3 coding DNA: TGTGCCAGCAGCTTTCGGGGGATTGAGTATGGCTACACCTTC.

This chain connects TRBV15 to TRBJ2-3; 14 nucleotides line up with TRBD2. CDR1 LNHNV and CDR2 YYDKDF come from the germline V gene (reference sequence). The V gene end was trimmed by 2 bases and the J gene end by 5 bases; junction bases not matched to a gene: 3. The CDR3 has 16 residues. The CDR3 nucleotides are TGTGCCACCAGCAGAAGACTAGCGGGAGGGGTAGATACGCAGTATTTT. Translating gives CATSRRLAGGVDTQYF.

The chain links TRBV11-1 to TRBJ2-7; 8 nucleotides align to TRBD1. Trimming cost V 5 bases and J 3 bases; bases outside gene matches: 9. CDR3 length equals 15 residues. Germline CDR1 is SGHAT and CDR2 is FQDESV (reference sequence). The CDR3 spells CASSGRGQAGYEQYF. DNA for the CDR3: TGTGCCAGCAGCGGAAGGGGACAGGCCGGCTACGAGCAGTACTTC.

This chain connects TRBV2 to TRBJ1-6; 7 bases fit TRBD1. V gave up 4 bases and J gave up 9 bases; unmatched junction bases: 9. Germline CDR1 SNHLY, CDR2 FYNNEI. This CDR3 contains 15 residues. Here the CDR3 reads CASSGTGPGGSPLHF. The CDR3 DNA is TGTGCCAGCAGTGGGACAGGCCCAGGGGGTTCACCCCTCCACTTT.

The chain uses TRBV5-1 and TRBJ2-1; unclear D gene. The CDR3 spans 12 residues. Looked up from germline, CDR1 is SGHRS and CDR2 is YFSETQ. V lost 4 bases, J lost 3 bases, and 5 bases lay in between. The CDR3 protein is CASSPRYNEQFF. DNA for the CDR3: TGCGCCAGCAGCCCTCGCTACAATGAGCAGTTCTTC.

The rearrangement joins TRBV10-2 to TRBJ1-1, with D hard to call. Deletions cut 8 bases from V and 7 bases from J, with 17 bases between. Germline values: CDR1 WSHSY, CDR2 SAAADI. The CDR3 extends over 13 amino acids. CDR3 amino acids: CASDGRKSGEAFF. DNA of the CDR3: TGCGCCAGCGACGGGAGAAAGTCAGGTGAAGCTTTCTTT.

The V gene is TRBV11-3, the J gene TRBJ2-3, with TRBD2 matching 10 bases. Germline values: CDR1 SGHNT, CDR2 YENEEA. The CDR3 spans 16 residues. J was trimmed by 2 bases and V by 5 bases; bases with no gene match: 7. The CDR3 sequence is CASSTGTSAPTDTQYF. CDR3 coding DNA: TGTGCCAGCAGCACCGGGACTAGCGCTCCCACAGATACGCAGTATTTT.

This chain uses TRBV14 with TRBJ1-5; D uncertain. The CDR3 extends over 15 amino acids. Germline V gives CDR1 SGHDN, CDR2 FVKESK. V lost 1 base and J 3 bases, leaving 10 bases between the germline ends. In DNA form, the CDR3 reads TGTGCCAGCAGCCAAGTCGTACGGTTCAATCAGCCCCAGCATTTT. Its protein is CASSQVVRFNQPQHF.

This chain connects TRBV4-3 to TRBJ2-3; 7 bases align to TRBD1. The CDR3 has 15 residues. Germline loops: CDR1 LGHNA, CDR2 YSLEER. After removal of 1 base from V and 5 bases from J, the junction contained 6 bases not matched to a gene. The CDR3 protein is CASSQGAGTEDTQYF. In nucleotides, the CDR3 is TGCGCCAGCAGCCAAGGGGCCGGGACAGAAGATACGCAGTATTTT.

The chain has TRBV28 and TRBJ1-1; no firm D call. V dropped 5 bases and J dropped 1 base, with 14 bases sitting between them. Germline CDR1 MDHEN, CDR2 SYDVKM. The CDR3 runs to 15 residues. The CDR3 is CASSPALGRNTEAFF. Here the CDR3 DNA reads TGTGCCAGCAGTCCGGCACTGGGGAGGAACACTGAAGCTTTCTTT.

The rearrangement links TRBV2 to TRBJ2-1, with 8 nucleotides matching TRBD1. The V gene's germline CDR1 is SNHLY and CDR2 FYNNEI. The V and J ends lost 11 bases and 8 bases, in that order; junction bases with no gene match: 8. This CDR3 comprises 12 residues. The CDR3 DNA is TGTGCCGACAAGACAGGGGTGGATGAGCAGTTCTTC. Its protein product is CADKTGVDEQFF. Combining the CDR3 with reference TRBV2 and TRBJ2-1 gives the whole variable domain EPEVTQTPSHQVTQMGQEVILRCVPISNHLYFYWYRQILGQKVEFLVSFYNNEISEKSEIFDDQFSVERPDGSNFTLKIRSTKLEDSAMYFCADKTGVDEQFFGPGTRLTVL.

The chain is built from TRBV5-1 and TRBJ2-7, with 11 bases lining up with TRBD2. From germline, CDR1 is SGHRS and CDR2 YFSETQ. With V trimmed by 3 bases and J by 3 bases, 5 bases remained unmatched. CDR3 length: 15 residues. The CDR3 DNA reads as TGCGCCAGCAGCTATAGCGGGAGGGCGGGCTACGAGCAGTACTTC. Residues: CASSYSGRAGYEQYF. Drawing the rest from reference TRBV5-1 and TRBJ2-7, the complete variable domain is KAGVTQTPRYLIKTRGQQVTLSCSPISGHRSVSWYQQTPGQGLQFLFEYFSETQRNKGNFPGRFSGRQFSNSRSEMNVSTLELGDSALYLCASSYSGRAGYEQYFGPGTRLTVT.

This clone showed up just a few times. The genes are TRBV5-5 and TRBJ1-4; D is possibly TRBD1 (5 bases). Between the trimmed V and J ends, which lost 4 bases and 8 bases, there was a span of 18 bases. CDR1 and CDR2 (germline): SGHKS, YYEKEE (reference sequence). The CDR3 is 15 amino acids. The CDR3 protein is CASSPGRGTREKLFF. The CDR3, as DNA: TGTGCCAGCAGCCCCGGGCGGGGGACCAGAGAAAAACTGTTTTTT.

For the CDR3, the DNA is TGCGCCAGCAGCTTGGGACAGACGAACACTGAAGCTTTCTTT. Its translation is CASSLGQTNTEAFF. This sequence joins TRBV5-1 and TRBJ1-1, with a possible D match to TRBD1 (5 bases). The CDR3 covers 14 residues. Germline CDR1 reads SGHRS; CDR2 reads YFSETQ. The germline V and J ends were trimmed by 0 bases and 1 base, with 7 bases remaining between them.

This chain links TRBV27 with TRBJ2-1, with D unresolved. The CDR3 has 13 amino acids. The V end was cut by 5 bases, the J end by 4 bases, with 9 bases between. CDR1 and CDR2 (germline): MNHEY, SMNVEV (reference sequence). CDR3 bases: TGTGCCAGCAGTGGCCTCGGGTACAATGAGCAGTTCTTC. Translating gives CASSGLGYNEQFF.

The V gene is TRBV27, the J gene TRBJ2-7; tentative D call: TRBD1 (6 bases). The V gene's germline CDR1 is MNHEY and CDR2 SMNVEV (reference sequence). The CDR3 length is 12 residues. Trimming cost V 6 bases and J 4 bases, with 10 bases left between them. The chain's CDR3 is CASRGHDYEQYF. The CDR3 DNA reads as TGTGCCAGCAGGGGACACGATTACGAGCAGTACTTC.

A few counts support this clone. V is TRBV10-3 and J is TRBJ2-7; TRBD1 might be the D (6 bases). The CDR3 length is 12 residues. Germline CDR1 and CDR2: ENHRY and SYGVKD. Deletions cut 3 bases from V and 3 bases from J, with 6 bases between. The CDR3 sequence is CAISEQGYEQYF. In nucleotides, the CDR3 is TGTGCCATCAGTGAACAGGGCTACGAGCAGTACTTC.

The chain has TRBV7-2 and TRBJ1-1, with 9 bases lining up with TRBD1. J lost 4 bases, V lost 4 bases, and 10 bases had no gene match. The CDR3 spans 16 residues. Germline values: CDR1 SGHTA, CDR2 FQGNSA. The CDR3 sequence: CASSSTGTGGSTEAFF. The CDR3 region has the DNA TGTGCCAGCAGCTCCACAGGTACAGGGGGCAGCACTGAAGCTTTCTTT.